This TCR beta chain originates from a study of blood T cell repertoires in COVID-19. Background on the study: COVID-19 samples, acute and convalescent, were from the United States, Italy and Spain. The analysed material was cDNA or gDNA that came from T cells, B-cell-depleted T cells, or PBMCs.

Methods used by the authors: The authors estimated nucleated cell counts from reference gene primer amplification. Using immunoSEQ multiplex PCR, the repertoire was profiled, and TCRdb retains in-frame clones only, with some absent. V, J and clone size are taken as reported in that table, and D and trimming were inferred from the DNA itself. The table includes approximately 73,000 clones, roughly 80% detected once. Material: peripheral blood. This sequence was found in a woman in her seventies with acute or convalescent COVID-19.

The CDR3 protein is CASSERTIQETQYF. CDR3 coding DNA: TGCGCCAGCTCCGAAAGGACAATCCAAGAGACCCAGTACTTC. This rearrangement joins TRBV5-1 to TRBJ2-5; TRBD1 might be the D (5 bases). Trimming removed 7 bases at V and 1 base at J, with 14 bases between. This CDR3 comprises 14 residues. Germline CDR1 and CDR2: SGHRS and YFSETQ.